These T cell receptor beta chains were read from a single sample in a study of T cells in Graves' hyperthyroidism and ophthalmopathy. TCRdb re-called the multiplex PCR reads with MiXCR, one entry per CDR3 protein. The sample gives hundreds of thousands of distinct CDR3 sequences, roughly 13% of which show up once; 9.2% is in the top ten. The specimen was blood. The receptor set was obtained from a woman younger than 30 with Graves' hyperthyroidism. Both conserved end residues are part of each CDR3. Each record gives: J gene, V gene, CDR3 protein.

TRBJ1-1,TRBV30,CAWTPVGNTEAFF
TRBJ1-1,TRBV19,CASSMASGTEAFF
TRBJ1-3,TRBV5-1,CASSLGEVPGNTIYF
TRBJ1-2,TRBV4-1,CASSQDPNSYGYTF
TRBJ2-4,TRBV27,CASSRYGGRGAKNIQYF
TRBJ2-1,TRBV3-1,CASSPPLQGAGEQFF
TRBJ2-3,TRBV12-3/TRBV12-4,CASSLSSGGPTDTQYF
TRBJ1-4,TRBV6-1,CASSADLGTTNEKLFF
TRBJ2-7,TRBV20-1,CSARHPGGHEQYF
TRBJ1-1,TRBV19,CASSTGLKENTEAFF
TRBJ2-4,TRBV7-8,CASSLATSAAAAKNIQYF
TRBJ1-1,TRBV7-3,CASSSWGGVNTEAFF
TRBJ2-7,TRBV20-1,CSALSDRAYEQYF
TRBJ2-1,TRBV24-1,CATSDLGEQFF
TRBJ1-6,TRBV18,CASSPSFPGQGMDSPLHF